The clone carrying this T cell receptor beta chain came up a few times. Antigen specificity is unknown. Per-sample yields of isolated PBMCs were at least 6.5 million. Germline CDR1 SNHLY, CDR2 FYNNEI. The CDR3 is 12 amino acids. The ends were cut back, 6 bases at V and 6 bases at J, with 12 bases in the middle. Then a second PCR, running roughly 7 to 11 cycles, was carried out with a sample-barcoded 5' primer and a J-beta primer mix. TCRdb independently ran MiXCR on the 5' RACE reads; one entry per CDR3 protein. The data contain under 2 million distinct CDR3 sequences, about 35% of them singletons. This entry belongs to a study of blood T cells in healthy people across ages. Points from the study as a whole: Donor CMV status was unknown, possibly confounding expanded clonotype changes. Significant beta diversity loss was already apparent by age around 36, declining roughly linearly.

The chain employs TRBV2 and TRBJ2-7; D perhaps matches TRBD1 (6 bases). The clonotype was recovered from a woman aged 30 to 39 in good health. What was sequenced was blood. The CDR3 loop reads CASRPDSLEQYF. The CDR3 nucleotides are TGTGCCAGCAGACCGGACAGCCTCGAGCAGTACTTC. Full variable domain (missing parts from reference TRBV2 and TRBJ2-7): EPEVTQTPSHQVTQMGQEVILRCVPISNHLYFYWYRQILGQKVEFLVSFYNNEISEKSEIFDDQFSVERPDGSNFTLKIRSTKLEDSAMYFCASRPDSLEQYFGPGTRLTVT.